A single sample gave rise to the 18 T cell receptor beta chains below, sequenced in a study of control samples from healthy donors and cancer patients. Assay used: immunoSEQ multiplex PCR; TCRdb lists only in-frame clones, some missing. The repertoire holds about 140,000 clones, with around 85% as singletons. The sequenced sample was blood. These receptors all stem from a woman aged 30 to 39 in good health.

CDR3 sequence reads: CASSPRGSHYGYTF. CDR3 sequence (DNA): TGTGCCAGCAGCCCCCGGGGCAGCCACTATGGCTACACCTTC. The chain couples TRBV3-1 (or the pseudogene TRBV3-2) to TRBJ1-2, with a tentative D call TRBD1 (5 bases). Trimming stripped 4 bases from V and 3 bases from J, with 12 bases between. CDR1 is LGHDT, CDR2 YNNKEL, per germline (reference sequence). This CDR3 is 14 amino acids long.

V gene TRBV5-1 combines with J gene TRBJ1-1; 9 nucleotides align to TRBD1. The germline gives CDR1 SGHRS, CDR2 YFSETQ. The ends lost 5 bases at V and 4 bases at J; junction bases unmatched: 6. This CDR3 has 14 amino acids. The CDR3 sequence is CASREQGAGTEAFF. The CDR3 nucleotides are TGCGCCAGCAGGGAACAGGGGGCAGGCACTGAAGCTTTCTTT.

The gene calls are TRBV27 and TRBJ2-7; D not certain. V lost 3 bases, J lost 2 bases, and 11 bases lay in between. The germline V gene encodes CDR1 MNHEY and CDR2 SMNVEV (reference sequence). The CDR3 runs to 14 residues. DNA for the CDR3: TGTGCCAGCAGTTTCCCCGGTACTCCCTACGAGCAGTACTTC. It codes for CASSFPGTPYEQYF.

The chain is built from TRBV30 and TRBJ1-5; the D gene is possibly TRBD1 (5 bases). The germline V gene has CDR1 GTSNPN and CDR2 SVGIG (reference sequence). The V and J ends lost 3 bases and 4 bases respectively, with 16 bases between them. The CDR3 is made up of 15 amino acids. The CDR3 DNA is TGTGCCTGGAGCGGCCTACAGGAGACTAATCAGCCCCAGCATTTT. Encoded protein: CAWSGLQETNQPQHF. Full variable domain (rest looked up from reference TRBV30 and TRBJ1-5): SQTIHQWPATLVQPVGSPLSLECTVEGTSNPNLYWYRQAAGRGLQLLFYSVGIGQISSEVPQNLSASRPQDRQFILSSKKLLLSDSGFYLCAWSGLQETNQPQHFGDGTRLSIL.

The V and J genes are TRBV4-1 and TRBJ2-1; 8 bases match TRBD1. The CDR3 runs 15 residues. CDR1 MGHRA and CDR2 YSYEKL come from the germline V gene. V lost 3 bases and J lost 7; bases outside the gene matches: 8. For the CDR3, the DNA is TGCGCCAGCAGCCAGACAGGGGCGGGTTCAAATGAGCAGTTCTTC. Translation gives CASSQTGAGSNEQFF.

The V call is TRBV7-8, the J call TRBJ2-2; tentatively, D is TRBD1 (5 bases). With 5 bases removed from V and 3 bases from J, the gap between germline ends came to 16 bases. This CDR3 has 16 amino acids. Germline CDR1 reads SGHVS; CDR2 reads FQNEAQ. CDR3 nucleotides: TGTGCCAGCAGCCTAGGGGCTTCCACTTACACCGGGGAGCTGTTTTTT. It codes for CASSLGASTYTGELFF.

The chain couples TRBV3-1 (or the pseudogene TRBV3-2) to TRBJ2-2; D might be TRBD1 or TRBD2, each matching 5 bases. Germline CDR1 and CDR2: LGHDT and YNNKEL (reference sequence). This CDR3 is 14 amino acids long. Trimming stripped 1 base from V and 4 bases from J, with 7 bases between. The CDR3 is CASSQGGSTGELFF. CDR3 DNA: TGTGCCAGCAGCCAAGGGGGGAGCACCGGGGAGCTGTTTTTT.

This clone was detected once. DNA of the CDR3: TGTGCCAGCAGTCCAACCGGGACTCGCCCAGATACGCAGTATTTT. This encodes CASSPTGTRPDTQYF. This chain joins TRBV28 and TRBJ2-3, with a tentative D call TRBD2 (6 bases). Germline V gene sequence: CDR1 MDHEN, CDR2 SYDVKM. Trimming removed 5 bases from V and 4 bases from J, with 16 bases in between. The CDR3 contains 15 residues.

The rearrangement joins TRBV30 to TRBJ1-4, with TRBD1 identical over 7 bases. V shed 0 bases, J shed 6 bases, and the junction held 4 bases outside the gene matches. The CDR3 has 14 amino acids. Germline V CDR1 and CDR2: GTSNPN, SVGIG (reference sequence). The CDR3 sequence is CAWSVTGVDEKLFF. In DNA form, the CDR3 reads TGTGCCTGGAGTGTAACAGGGGTGGATGAAAAACTGTTTTTT. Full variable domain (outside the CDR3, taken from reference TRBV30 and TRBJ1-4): SQTIHQWPATLVQPVGSPLSLECTVEGTSNPNLYWYRQAAGRGLQLLFYSVGIGQISSEVPQNLSASRPQDRQFILSSKKLLLSDSGFYLCAWSVTGVDEKLFFGSGTQLSVL.

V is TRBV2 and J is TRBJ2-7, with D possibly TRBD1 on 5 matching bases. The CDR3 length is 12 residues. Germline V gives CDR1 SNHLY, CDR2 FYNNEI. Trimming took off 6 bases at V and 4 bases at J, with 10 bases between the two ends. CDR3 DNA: TGTGCCAGCAGCCTGACAGTATACGAGCAGTACTTC. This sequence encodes CASSLTVYEQYF.

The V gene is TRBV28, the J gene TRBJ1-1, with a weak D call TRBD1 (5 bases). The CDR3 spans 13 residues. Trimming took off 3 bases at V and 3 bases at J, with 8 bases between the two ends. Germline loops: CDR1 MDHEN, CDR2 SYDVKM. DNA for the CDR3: TGTGCCAGCAGTTTGATAGGGGACACTGAAGCTTTCTTT. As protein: CASSLIGDTEAFF. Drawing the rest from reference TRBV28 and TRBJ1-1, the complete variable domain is DVKVTQSSRYLVKRTGEKVFLECVQDMDHENMFWYRQDPGLGLRLIYFSYDVKMKEKGDIPEGYSVSREKKERFSLILESASTNQTSMYLCASSLIGDTEAFFGQGTRLTVV.

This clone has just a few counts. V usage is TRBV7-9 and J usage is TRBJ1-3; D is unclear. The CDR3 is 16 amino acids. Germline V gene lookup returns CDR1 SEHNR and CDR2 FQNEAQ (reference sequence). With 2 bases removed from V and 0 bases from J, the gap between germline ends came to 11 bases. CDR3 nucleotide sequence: TGTGCCAGCAGCTTATCCGGGATGAGCTCTGGAAACACCATATATTTT. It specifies CASSLSGMSSGNTIYF.

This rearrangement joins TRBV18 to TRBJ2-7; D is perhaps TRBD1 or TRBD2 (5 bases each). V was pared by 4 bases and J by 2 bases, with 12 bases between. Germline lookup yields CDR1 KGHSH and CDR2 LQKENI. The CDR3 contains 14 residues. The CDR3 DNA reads TGTGCCAGCTCACGGGGCGGAGGTACCTACGAGCAGTACTTC. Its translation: CASSRGGGTYEQYF.

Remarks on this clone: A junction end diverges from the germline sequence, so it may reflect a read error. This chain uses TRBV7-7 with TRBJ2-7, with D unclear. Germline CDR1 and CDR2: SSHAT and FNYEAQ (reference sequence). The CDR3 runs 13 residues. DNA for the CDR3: TGTGCTAGCAGCGCACCTGGTTCCCTCGAGCAGTACTTC. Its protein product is CASSAPGSLEQYF.

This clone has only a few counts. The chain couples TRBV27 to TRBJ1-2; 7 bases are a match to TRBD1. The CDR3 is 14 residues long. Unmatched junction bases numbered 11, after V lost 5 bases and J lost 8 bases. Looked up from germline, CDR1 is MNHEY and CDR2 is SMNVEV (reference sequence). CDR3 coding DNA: TGTGCCAGCAGTCGCCCCGACAGGGACGGAGGCTACACCTTC. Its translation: CASSRPDRDGGYTF.

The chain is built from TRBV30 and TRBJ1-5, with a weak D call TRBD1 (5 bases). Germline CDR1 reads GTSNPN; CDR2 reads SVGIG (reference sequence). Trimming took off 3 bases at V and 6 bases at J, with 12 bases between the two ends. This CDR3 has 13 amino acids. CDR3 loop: CAWRVEGTQPQHF. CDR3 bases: TGTGCCTGGAGGGTCGAAGGGACTCAGCCCCAGCATTTT. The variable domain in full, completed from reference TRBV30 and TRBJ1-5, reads SQTIHQWPATLVQPVGSPLSLECTVEGTSNPNLYWYRQAAGRGLQLLFYSVGIGQISSEVPQNLSASRPQDRQFILSSKKLLLSDSGFYLCAWRVEGTQPQHFGDGTRLSIL.

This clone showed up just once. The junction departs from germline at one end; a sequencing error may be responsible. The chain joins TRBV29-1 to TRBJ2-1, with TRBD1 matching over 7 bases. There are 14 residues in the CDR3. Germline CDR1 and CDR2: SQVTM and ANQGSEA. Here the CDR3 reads CSVEDRVRGNEQFF. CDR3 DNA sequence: TGCAGCGTGGAAGACAGGGTGAGGGGCAATGAGCAGTTCTTC.

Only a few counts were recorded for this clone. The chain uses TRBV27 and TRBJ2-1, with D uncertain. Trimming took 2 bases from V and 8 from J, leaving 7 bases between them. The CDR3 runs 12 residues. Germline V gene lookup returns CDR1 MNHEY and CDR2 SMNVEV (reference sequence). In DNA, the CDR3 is TGTGCCAGCAGTTTACTGGGTGATGAGCAGTTCTTC. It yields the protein CASSLLGDEQFF.